This entry is about one T cell receptor beta chain. It lacks a known antigen. Per-nucleotide qualities are absent, and no much larger clonotype sits a single base away. Library prep was done by multiplex PCR. The reads were generated on an Illumina HiSeq 4000. To build TCR beta libraries, CDR3 regions were amplified by Arm-PCR using iRepertoire HTBI primers. PCR products were gel purified before sequencing. Per the authors' processing: A total of 62 TRBV and about 13 TRBJ segments were identified across samples and were used for gene usage analysis of CDR3 amino acid clonotypes. COPE and FqMerger were used to merge the filtered high-quality paired reads into contigs. BLAST was used to align contigs to the IMGT TRBV, TRBD and TRBJ reference genes, and CDR3 was defined following IMGT. Any clonotype with a frequency above 0.1% was classified as a highly expanded clone. Shannon entropy was used to measure repertoire diversity, and the Gini coefficient was used to measure V-J evenness. Public clonotypes were defined as clonotypes shared by more than one individual. TCRdb applied fastp at Q25 and MiXCR to the public reads, then kept only in-frame beta chains. Entries are consolidated by CDR3 protein sequence, retaining the most common genes and DNA. The authors' filters were not applied to this entry. This sample comprises under 800,000 distinct CDR3 sequences, roughly 15% of them detected only once. Around 19% of the sample comes from the top ten.

This specimen belongs to a study of regulatory T cells in long-lasting Graves disease (dated by TCRdb to the early 2020s). General notes on the study: Antithyroid drugs had been taken for less than 3 months by newly diagnosed Graves' disease patients. This study used TCR sequencing and RNA sequencing of peripheral blood to compare persistent Graves' disease patients against newly diagnosed Graves' disease patients. The study was conducted in China and was registered as a clinical trial. A total of roughly 35 samples were covered by TCR sequencing, comprising some 13 persistent and around 20 newly diagnosed Graves' disease patients.

The full study reports these points: Only peripheral blood was studied, because thyroid tissue, the primary lesion, was inaccessible. The authors noted that the small sample size was a limitation that may lower accuracy. Patients with persistent disease shared more public clonotypes (about 2,700) than newly diagnosed patients did (966). Persistent Graves' disease patients showed lower TCR Shannon entropy and fewer highly expanded clones than newly diagnosed patients, suggesting clonal expansion. Preferential use of TRBV28, TRBJ1-2 and TRBJ2-5 was observed in persistent disease, whereas TRBV20-1 and TRBJ2-1 were favored in newly diagnosed disease. Only the TCR beta chain was sequenced and analyzed.

The label giving this sample's time point can be read as: newly diagnosed GD, antithyroid drugs for less than 3 months. For both TCR sequencing and RNA sequencing, RNA was extracted from PBMCs in TRIzol. The diagnosis of Graves' disease was made according to American Thyroid Association guidelines. Patients for the study were recruited at an endocrinology department in Xi'an, China. From each patient, around 9 milliliters of peripheral blood was collected into an EDTA anticoagulant tube. PBMCs were isolated by Ficoll Paque Plus density gradient separation without further T cell sorting. An Agilent 2100 Bioanalyzer and agarose gel were used to check RNA quality, and a NanoDrop 2000 was used to measure RNA concentration. Trimming accounts for 4 bases at V and 0 bases at J, while the number of junction bases matched to no gene is 4. CDR1 SGHTA and CDR2 FQGNSA were looked up in the germline V gene. The CDR3 runs 17 amino acids, cysteine and phenylalanine included. CDR3 DNA is the only sequence kept; it has 51 bases, read in frame from the first base.

These data were also filed under a second study, of T cells in Graves' hyperthyroidism and ophthalmopathy. Taken from the second paper: Stable Graves' hyperthyroidism was defined as no progression to ophthalmopathy during 18 months of follow-up. The hyperthyroidism patients were between 18 and 65 years old and newly diagnosed, with a disease duration of less than 2 months. The study excluded patients with uncontrolled infections, other autoimmune diseases, pregnancy or lactation. Diagnoses were established on the basis of clinical symptoms, serum thyroxine and TRAb, thyroid ultrasound, and orbital computed tomography. The first round of RT-PCR for the TCR CDR3 was performed with the HTBI primer set and the Qiagen OneStep RT-PCR kit. Most expanded thyroid clonotypes (frequency above 0.001) were also detected in blood, a finding suggesting that blood repertoires may reflect thyroid immune responses. A model built on a 13 V-J signature distinguished ophthalmopathy from stable hyperthyroidism, reaching around 87% sensitivity and around 81% specificity in cross-validation and 80%/75% in testing. In validation, the model predicted progression to ophthalmopathy a median of about 6 months before onset, with roughly 68% sensitivity and just under 75% specificity. To identify TCR V-J signatures that set the groups apart, the researchers used a discovery cohort of more than 95 patients, made up of 40 to 45 with Graves' ophthalmopathy and 55 to 65 with stable Graves' hyperthyroidism. Whether ophthalmopathy could be predicted prospectively was tested in an independent validation cohort made up of some 20 hyperthyroidism patients plus 17 patients who later progressed to ophthalmopathy. For training and testing, the approximately 92 patients in the discovery cohort were randomly divided in a 7:3 ratio. In roughly six Graves' hyperthyroidism patients, the study also compared T-cell repertoires from thyroid tissue with T-cell repertoires from blood. Once sampling was done, hyperthyroidism patients were given methimazole at a starting dose of 30 mg daily, whereas ophthalmopathy patients were given high-dose intravenous methylprednisolone. The libraries were constructed in a second round of multiplex PCR and then size-selected and purified. The libraries were sequenced on an Illumina HiSeq2000 using paired-end 100 bp reads. Raw data were processed with SOAPnuke, discarding reads with adapters, uncalled bases, mean Phred below 15, or no exact constant-primer or identifier match. High-quality paired reads were merged using COPE v1.2.5, and each unique nucleotide sequence was defined as a clonotype. Clonotypes were aligned to IMGT TRBV, TRBD and TRBJ reference segments using MiTCR v1.1. The analysis was restricted to V-J combinations with a frequency above 0.0001, which together covered 99% to 99.2% of the repertoires. A TCS score was defined as the ratio between F50 (clonal expansion) and ExV (chaos), using BLOSUM62-based TCRdist between CDR3 peptides within each V-J. Welch's t-statistics and random forest reduced around 510 V-J features to 13, which were used in a naive Bayes classifier (R e1071). No statistical method was used to fix the sample size in advance, and group allocation was not hidden from the investigators. TCR Vbeta CDR3 sequencing of around 130 peripheral blood samples (over 40 ophthalmopathy, 75 or so hyperthyroidism and some 17 progressor patients) is reported in the paper.

The source material was peripheral blood mononuclear cells (PBMCs), sampled at new diagnosis, from a patient treated with antithyroid drugs. This chain is built from TRBV7-2 and TRBJ2-1; 12 central nucleotides agree with TRBD2. The source is a woman aged 25 to 39 with Graves disease. Donor details come from another sample of the same person, matched by shared clones. The CDR3 protein sequence reads: CASSYGLAGHSYNEQFF. In nucleotide form, the sequence is TGTGCCAGCAGCTACGGACTAGCGGGGCACTCCTACAATGAGCAGTTCTTC. The full variable domain, with segments outside the CDR3 supplied by the reference TRBV7-2 and TRBJ2-1 proteins, appears as GAGVSQSPSNKVTEKGKDVELRCDPISGHTALYWYRQSLGQGLEFLIYFQGNSAPDKSGLPSDRFSAERTGGSVSTLTIQRTQQEDSAVYLCASSYGLAGHSYNEQFFGPGTRLTVL.